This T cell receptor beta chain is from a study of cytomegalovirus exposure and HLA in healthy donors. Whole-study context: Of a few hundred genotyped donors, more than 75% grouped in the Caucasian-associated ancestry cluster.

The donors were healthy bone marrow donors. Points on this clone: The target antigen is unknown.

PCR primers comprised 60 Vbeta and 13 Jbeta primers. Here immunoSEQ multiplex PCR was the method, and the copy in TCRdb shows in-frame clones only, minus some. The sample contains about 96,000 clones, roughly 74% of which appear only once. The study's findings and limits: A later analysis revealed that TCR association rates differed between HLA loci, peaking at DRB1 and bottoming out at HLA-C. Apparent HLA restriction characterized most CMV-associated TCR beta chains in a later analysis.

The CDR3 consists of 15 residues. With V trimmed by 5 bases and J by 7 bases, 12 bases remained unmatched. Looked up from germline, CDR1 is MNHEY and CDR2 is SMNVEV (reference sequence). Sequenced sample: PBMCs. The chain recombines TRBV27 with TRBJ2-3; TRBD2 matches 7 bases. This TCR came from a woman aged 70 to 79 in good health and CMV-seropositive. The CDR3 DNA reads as TGTGCCAGCAGTCCCTTCGGGAGGAGGGAAAATACGCAGTATTTT. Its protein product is CASSPFGRRENTQYF.